A selection of T cell receptor beta chains follows, all from one sample in a study of cytomegalovirus exposure and HLA in healthy donors. TCRdb's table, derived via immunoSEQ multiplex PCR, lists solely in-frame clones and lacks some. This table has 130,000 or so clones, about 81% appearing once. The specimen sequenced was PBMCs. Receptor source: a woman aged 50 to 65 in good health and CMV-seropositive. CDR3s include the opening cysteine and the closing phenylalanine or tryptophan. A D gene is named only where the DNA matches it firmly. The size field is filled for only some rows; it gives once, few, many or a size class.

clone_size	v_call	j_call	d_call	cdr3_aa	cdr3_nt
-	TRBV12-5	TRBJ1-6	-	CASGFSGNPTVDSPLHF	TGTGCTAGTGGTTTTTCCGGGAACCCGACGGTTGATTCACCCCTCCACTTT
-	TRBV5-6	TRBJ2-7	-	CASSHDRTTSYEQYF	TGTGCCAGCAGCCATGACAGGACGACCTCCTACGAGCAGTACTTC
-	TRBV10-3	TRBJ2-3	-	CAPQEENYTDTQYF	TGTGCTCCCCAAGAGGAAAACTACACAGATACGCAGTATTTT
-	TRBV2	TRBJ1-2	-	CASSENPLWGDYGYTF	TGTGCCAGCAGTGAAAATCCCCTATGGGGGGACTATGGCTACACCTTC
-	TRBV15	TRBJ1-2	-	CATSRVTAGVGYGYTF	TGTGCCACCAGCAGAGTGACGGCAGGGGTCGGCTATGGCTACACCTTC
-	TRBV28	TRBJ2-2	TRBD1	CASSLETGFTGELFF	TGTGCCAGCAGTTTAGAGACAGGGTTCACCGGGGAGCTGTTTTTT
-	TRBV28	TRBJ2-1	TRBD1	CASSLLLEGQARDFFSSYNEQFF	TGTGCCAGCAGTTTATTGTTGGAGGGACAGGCCCGGGATTTTTTTAGCTCCTACAATGAGCAGTTCTTC
-	TRBV30	TRBJ2-2	TRBD2	CAWKGSGRITGELFF	TGTGCCTGGAAAGGGAGCGGGAGAATTACCGGGGAGCTGTTTTTT
-	TRBV27	TRBJ1-4	-	CASSLYVHNEKLFF	TGTGCCAGCAGTTTATATGTTCATAATGAAAAACTGTTTTTT
-	TRBV5-1	TRBJ2-1	TRBD2	CASSLASGSYNEQFF	TGCGCCAGCAGCTTGGCTAGCGGCTCCTACAATGAGCAGTTCTTC
once	TRBV30	TRBJ2-7	TRBD2	CAWSVGTSTREQYF	TGTGCCTGGAGTGTGGGGACTAGCACCCGCGAGCAGTACTTC
-	TRBV29-1	TRBJ2-2	-	CSVLKSNTGELFF	TGCAGCGTCCTAAAATCTAACACCGGGGAGCTGTTTTTT
-	TRBV6-1	TRBJ1-2	-	CASSDDRSYGYTF	TGTGCCAGCAGTGACGACAGATCCTATGGCTACACCTTC
-	TRBV28	TRBJ1-4	-	CASRRSTNEKLFF	TGTGCCAGCCGGCGGTCAACTAATGAAAAACTGTTTTTT
-	TRBV9	TRBJ2-1	-	CASSVGRSHNEQFF	TGTGCCAGCAGCGTAGGCAGATCTCACAATGAGCAGTTCTTC
-	TRBV27	TRBJ1-1	-	CASSPNRYTEAFF	TGTGCCAGCAGTCCTAACAGATACACTGAAGCTTTCTTT
-	TRBV7-2	TRBJ1-2	-	CASSIRGSYTF	TGTGCCAGCAGCATCAGGGGAAGCTACACCTTC
few	TRBV18	TRBJ1-4	-	CASSPSNEKLFF	TGTGCCAGCTCACCCTCTAATGAAAAACTGTTTTTT
-	TRBV28	TRBJ1-1	-	CASSLRGYEAFF	TGTGCCAGCAGTTTGAGGGGGTATGAAGCTTTCTTT
-	TRBV5-4	TRBJ1-3	-	CASSFGGSGNTIYF	TGTGCCAGCAGCTTTGGAGGGAGCGGAAACACCATATATTTT
few	TRBV2	TRBJ1-4	-	CASRAGRGGEKLFF	TGTGCCAGCAGGGCGGGACGGGGGGGAGAAAAACTGTTTTTT
-	TRBV4-1	TRBJ2-2	TRBD2	CASGLAGANTGELFF	TGCGCCAGCGGACTAGCGGGGGCCAACACCGGGGAGCTGTTTTTT
-	TRBV5-4	TRBJ2-3	TRBD1	CASSSRTGSTDTQYF	TGTGCCAGCAGCTCCAGGACAGGGAGCACAGATACGCAGTATTTT
-	TRBV5-1	TRBJ2-5	TRBD2	CASSFGLAEETQYF	TGCGCCAGCAGCTTTGGACTAGCGGAAGAGACCCAGTACTTC
-	TRBV2	TRBJ1-5	TRBD1	CASTTGTGYQPQHF	TGTGCCAGCACCACCGGGACAGGGTATCAGCCCCAGCATTTT
-	TRBV11-3	TRBJ2-1	-	CASSSRTGKQFF	TGTGCCAGCAGCTCGAGGACTGGCAAGCAGTTCTTC
-	TRBV5-1	TRBJ2-1	TRBD2	CASSLAGTSGGLFSSYNEQFF	TGCGCCAGCAGCTTGGCTGGTACTAGCGGGGGGCTTTTTAGCTCCTACAATGAGCAGTTCTTC
-	TRBV5-1	TRBJ1-2	-	CASSLGAGEDYGYTF	TGCGCCAGCAGCTTAGGGGCAGGGGAAGACTATGGCTACACCTTC
-	TRBV5-1	TRBJ2-2	TRBD2	CASSLWLAGVNTGELFF	TGCGCCAGCAGCTTGTGGCTAGCGGGGGTAAACACCGGGGAGCTGTTTTTT
-	TRBV9	TRBJ2-3	-	CASSAHQGFLSTDTQYF	TGTGCCAGCAGCGCACACCAGGGGTTTTTGAGCACAGATACGCAGTATTTT
-	TRBV7-3	TRBJ1-1	-	CASSLDRALNTEAFF	TGTGCCAGCAGCTTGGACAGAGCGTTGAACACTGAAGCTTTCTTT
-	TRBV29-1	TRBJ2-3	-	CSVEKGAVTDTQYF	TGCAGCGTTGAAAAAGGAGCCGTCACAGATACGCAGTATTTT
once	TRBV6-6	TRBJ2-5	TRBD1	CASSYSTGNQETQYF	TGTGCCAGCAGTTACTCGACAGGGAACCAAGAGACCCAGTACTTC
-	TRBV29-1	TRBJ1-6	-	CSVQQGYNSPLHF	TGCAGCGTTCAGCAGGGCTATAATTCACCCCTCCACTTT